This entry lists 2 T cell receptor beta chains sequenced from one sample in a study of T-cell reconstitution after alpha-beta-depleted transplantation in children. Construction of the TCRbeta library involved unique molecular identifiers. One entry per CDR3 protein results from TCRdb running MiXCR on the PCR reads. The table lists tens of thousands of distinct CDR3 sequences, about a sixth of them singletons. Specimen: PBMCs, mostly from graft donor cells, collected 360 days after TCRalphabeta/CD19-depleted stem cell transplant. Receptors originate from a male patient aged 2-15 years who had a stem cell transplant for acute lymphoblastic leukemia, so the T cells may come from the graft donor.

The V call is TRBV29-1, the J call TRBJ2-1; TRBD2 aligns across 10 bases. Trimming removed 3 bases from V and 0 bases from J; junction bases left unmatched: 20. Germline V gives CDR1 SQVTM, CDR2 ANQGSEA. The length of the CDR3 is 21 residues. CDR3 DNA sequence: TGCAGCGTTGACGAATTTGGAAGTGGAGCGGGAGGGCTAAGCTCCTACAATGAGCAGTTCTTC. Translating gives CSVDEFGSGAGGLSSYNEQFF.

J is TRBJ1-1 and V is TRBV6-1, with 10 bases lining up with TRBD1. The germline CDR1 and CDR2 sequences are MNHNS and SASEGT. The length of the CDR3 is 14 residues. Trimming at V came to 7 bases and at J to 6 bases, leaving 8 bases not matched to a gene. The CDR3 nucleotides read TGTGCCAGCACCGCCGACAGGGGGCGAGCTGAAGCTTTCTTT. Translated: CASTADRGRAEAFF.